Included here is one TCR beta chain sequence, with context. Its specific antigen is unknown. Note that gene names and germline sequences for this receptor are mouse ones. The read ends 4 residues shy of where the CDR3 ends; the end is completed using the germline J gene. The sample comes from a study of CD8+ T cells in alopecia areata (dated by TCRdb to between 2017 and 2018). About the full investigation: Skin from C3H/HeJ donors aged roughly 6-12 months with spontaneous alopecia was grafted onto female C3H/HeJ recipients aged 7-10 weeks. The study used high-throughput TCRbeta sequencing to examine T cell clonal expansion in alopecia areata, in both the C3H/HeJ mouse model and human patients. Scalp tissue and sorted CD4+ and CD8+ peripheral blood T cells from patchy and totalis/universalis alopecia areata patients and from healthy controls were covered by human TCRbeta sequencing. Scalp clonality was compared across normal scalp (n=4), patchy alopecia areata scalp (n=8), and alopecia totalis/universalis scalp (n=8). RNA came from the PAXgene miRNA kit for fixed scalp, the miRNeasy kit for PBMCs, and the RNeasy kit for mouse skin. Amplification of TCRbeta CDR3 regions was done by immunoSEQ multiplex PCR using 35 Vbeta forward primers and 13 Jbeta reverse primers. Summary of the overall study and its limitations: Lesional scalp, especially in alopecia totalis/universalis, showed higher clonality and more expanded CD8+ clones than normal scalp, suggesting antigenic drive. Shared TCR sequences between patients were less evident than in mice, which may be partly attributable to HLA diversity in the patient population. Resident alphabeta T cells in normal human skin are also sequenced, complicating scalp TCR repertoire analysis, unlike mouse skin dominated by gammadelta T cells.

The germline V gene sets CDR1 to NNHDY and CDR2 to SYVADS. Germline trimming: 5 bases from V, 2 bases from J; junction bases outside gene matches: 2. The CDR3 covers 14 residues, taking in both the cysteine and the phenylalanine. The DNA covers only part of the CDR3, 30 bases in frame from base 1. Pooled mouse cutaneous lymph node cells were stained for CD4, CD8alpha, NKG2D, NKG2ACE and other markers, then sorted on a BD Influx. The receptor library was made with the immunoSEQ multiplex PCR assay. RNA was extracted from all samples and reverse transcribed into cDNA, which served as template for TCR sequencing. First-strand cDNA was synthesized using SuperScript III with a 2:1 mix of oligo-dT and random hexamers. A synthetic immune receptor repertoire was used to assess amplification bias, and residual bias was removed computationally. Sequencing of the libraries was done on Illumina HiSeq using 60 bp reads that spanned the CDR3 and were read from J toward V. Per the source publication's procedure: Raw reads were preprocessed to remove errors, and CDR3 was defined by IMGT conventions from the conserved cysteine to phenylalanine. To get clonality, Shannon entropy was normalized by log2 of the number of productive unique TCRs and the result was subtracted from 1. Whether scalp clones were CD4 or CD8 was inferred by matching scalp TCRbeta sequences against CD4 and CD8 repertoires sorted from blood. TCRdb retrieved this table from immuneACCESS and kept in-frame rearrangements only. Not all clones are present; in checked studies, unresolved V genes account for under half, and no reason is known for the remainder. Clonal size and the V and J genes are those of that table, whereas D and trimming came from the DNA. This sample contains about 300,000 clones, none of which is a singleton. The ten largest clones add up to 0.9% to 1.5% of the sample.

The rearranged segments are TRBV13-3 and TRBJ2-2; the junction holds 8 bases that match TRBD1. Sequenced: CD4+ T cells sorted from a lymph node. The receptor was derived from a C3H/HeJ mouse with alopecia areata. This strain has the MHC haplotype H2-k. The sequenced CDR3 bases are TGTGCCAGCAGAAGACAGGGGAACACCGGG. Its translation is CASRRQGNTG. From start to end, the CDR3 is CASRRQGNTGQLYF.